The source of this TCR beta chain is a study of shared clonotypes between healthy human individuals. Study information: Plates per donor: three CD4 naive, three CD4 memory, two CD8 naive, one CD8 memory. Whole-study findings and limits: For sorted subsets, rarefaction showed incomplete sequencing despite large depth.

Notes on this clone: Its antigen is unknown.

Splitting of each subset's genomic DNA was done evenly across several immunoSEQ plates. Sequencing used immunoSEQ multiplex PCR; TCRdb keeps in-frame clones, though not all of them. Of roughly 2.6 million clones in the sample, about 92% were seen once. With 3 bases clipped from V and 7 bases from J, the junction kept 9 bases outside the gene matches. Germline CDR1 is SGHVS and CDR2 is FNYEAQ. CDR3 size: 15 residues. The specimen was naive CD4+ T cells sorted from blood. The subset is: CD45RA+ positively selected. This chain connects TRBV7-6 to TRBJ2-7, with 10 bases lining up with TRBD2. The receptor was isolated from a man younger than 35 in good health. CDR3 protein: CASSLDGLAAGEQYF. The CDR3 DNA is TGTGCCAGCAGCTTGGACGGACTAGCGGCTGGGGAGCAGTACTTC.